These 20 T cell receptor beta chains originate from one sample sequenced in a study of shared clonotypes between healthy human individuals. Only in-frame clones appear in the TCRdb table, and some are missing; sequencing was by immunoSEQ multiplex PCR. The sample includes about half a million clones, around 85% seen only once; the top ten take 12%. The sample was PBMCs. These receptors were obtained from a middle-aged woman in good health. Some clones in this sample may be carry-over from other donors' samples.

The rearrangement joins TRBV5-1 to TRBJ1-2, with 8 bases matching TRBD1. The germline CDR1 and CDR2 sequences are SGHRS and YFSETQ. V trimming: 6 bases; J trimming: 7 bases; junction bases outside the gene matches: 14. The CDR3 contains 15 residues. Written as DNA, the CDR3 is TGCGCCAGCACCGACCCTAAGACAGGGGAGGGTGGCTACACCTTC. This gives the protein CASTDPKTGEGGYTF. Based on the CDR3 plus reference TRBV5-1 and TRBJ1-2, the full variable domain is KAGVTQTPRYLIKTRGQQVTLSCSPISGHRSVSWYQQTPGQGLQFLFEYFSETQRNKGNFPGRFSGRQFSNSRSEMNVSTLELGDSALYLCASTDPKTGEGGYTFGSGTRLTVV.

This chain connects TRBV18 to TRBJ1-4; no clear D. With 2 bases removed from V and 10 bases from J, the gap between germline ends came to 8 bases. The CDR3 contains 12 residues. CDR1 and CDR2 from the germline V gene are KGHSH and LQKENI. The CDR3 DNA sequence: TGTGCCAGCTCACCAATGGTGGGAAAACTGTTTTTT. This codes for CASSPMVGKLFF.

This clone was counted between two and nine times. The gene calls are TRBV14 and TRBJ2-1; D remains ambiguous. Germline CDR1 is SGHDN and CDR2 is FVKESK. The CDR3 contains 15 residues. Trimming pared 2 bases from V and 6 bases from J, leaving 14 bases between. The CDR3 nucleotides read TGTGCCAGCAGCCAATCGCGCGGAGCTCGCAATGAGCAGTTCTTC. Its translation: CASSQSRGARNEQFF.

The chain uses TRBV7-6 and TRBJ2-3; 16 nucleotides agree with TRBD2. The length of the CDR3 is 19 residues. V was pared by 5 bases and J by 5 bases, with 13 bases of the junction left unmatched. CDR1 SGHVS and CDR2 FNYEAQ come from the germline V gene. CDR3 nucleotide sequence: TGTGCCAGCAGCGAGCTACCGGGACTAGCGGGAGGGCCGGGAGATACGCAGTATTTT. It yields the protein CASSELPGLAGGPGDTQYF.

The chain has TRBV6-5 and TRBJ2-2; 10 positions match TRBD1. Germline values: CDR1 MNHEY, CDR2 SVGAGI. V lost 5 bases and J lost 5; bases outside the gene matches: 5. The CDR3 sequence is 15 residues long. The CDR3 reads CASSTGQGRTGELFF. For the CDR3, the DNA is TGTGCCAGCAGTACGGGACAGGGGAGGACCGGGGAGCTGTTTTTT.

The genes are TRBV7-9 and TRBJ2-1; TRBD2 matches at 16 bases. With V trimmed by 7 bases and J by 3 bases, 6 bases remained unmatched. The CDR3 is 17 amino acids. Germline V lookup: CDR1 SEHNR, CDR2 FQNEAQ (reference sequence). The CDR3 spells CASTPGLAGGVYNEQFF. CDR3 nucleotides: TGTGCCAGCACCCCGGGACTAGCGGGAGGGGTCTACAATGAGCAGTTCTTC.

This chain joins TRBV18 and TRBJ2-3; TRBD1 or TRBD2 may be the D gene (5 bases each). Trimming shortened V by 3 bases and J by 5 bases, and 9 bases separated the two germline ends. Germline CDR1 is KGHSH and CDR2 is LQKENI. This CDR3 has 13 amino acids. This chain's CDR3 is CASSPGELDTQYF. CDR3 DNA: TGTGCCAGCTCACCGGGGGAGCTAGATACGCAGTATTTT.

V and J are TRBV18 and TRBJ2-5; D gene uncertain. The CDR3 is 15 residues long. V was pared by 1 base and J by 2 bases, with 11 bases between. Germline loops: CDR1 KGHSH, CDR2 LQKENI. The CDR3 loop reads CASSPLGSWQETQYF. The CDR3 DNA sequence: TGTGCCAGCTCACCACTCGGATCGTGGCAAGAGACCCAGTACTTC.

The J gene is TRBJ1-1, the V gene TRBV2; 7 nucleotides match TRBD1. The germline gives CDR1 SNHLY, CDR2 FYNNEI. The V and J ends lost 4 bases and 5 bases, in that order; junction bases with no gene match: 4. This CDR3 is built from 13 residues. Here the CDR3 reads CASSVETGTEAFF. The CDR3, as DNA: TGTGCCAGCAGTGTTGAGACAGGGACTGAAGCTTTCTTT.

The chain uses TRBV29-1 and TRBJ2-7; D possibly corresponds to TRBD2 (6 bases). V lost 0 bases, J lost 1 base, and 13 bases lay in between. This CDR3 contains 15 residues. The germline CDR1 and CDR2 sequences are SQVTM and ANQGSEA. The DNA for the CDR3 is TGCAGCGTTGAAGAGCGGCTAGCGACATCCTACGAGCAGTACTTC. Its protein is CSVEERLATSYEQYF.

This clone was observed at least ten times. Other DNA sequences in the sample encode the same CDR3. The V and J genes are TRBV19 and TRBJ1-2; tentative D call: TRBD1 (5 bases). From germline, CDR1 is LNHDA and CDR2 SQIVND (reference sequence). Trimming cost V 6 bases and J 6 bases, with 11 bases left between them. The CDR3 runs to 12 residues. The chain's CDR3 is CASSPTGHGYTF. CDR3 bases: TGTGCCAGTAGCCCCACAGGCCATGGCTACACCTTC. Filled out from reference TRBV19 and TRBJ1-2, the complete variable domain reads DGGITQSPKYLFRKEGQNVTLSCEQNLNHDAMYWYRQDPGQGLRLIYYSQIVNDFQKGDIAEGYSVSREKKESFPLTVTSAQKNPTAFYLCASSPTGHGYTFGSGTRLTVV.

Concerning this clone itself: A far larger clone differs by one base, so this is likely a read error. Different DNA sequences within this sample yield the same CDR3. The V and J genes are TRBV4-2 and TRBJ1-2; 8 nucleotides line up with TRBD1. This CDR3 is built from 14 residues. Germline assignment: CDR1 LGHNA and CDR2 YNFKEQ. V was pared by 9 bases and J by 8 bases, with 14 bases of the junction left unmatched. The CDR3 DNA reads TGTGCCAGTAGCGGGGATGGACAGGGCGGCGGCTACACCTTC. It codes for CASSGDGQGGGYTF.

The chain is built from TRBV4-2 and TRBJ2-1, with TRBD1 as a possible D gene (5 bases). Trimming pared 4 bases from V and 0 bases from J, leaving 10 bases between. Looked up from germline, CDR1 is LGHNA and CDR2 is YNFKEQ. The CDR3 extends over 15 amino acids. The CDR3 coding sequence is TGTGCCAGCAGCCGAACAGGTCGCTCCTACAATGAGCAGTTCTTC. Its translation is CASSRTGRSYNEQFF.

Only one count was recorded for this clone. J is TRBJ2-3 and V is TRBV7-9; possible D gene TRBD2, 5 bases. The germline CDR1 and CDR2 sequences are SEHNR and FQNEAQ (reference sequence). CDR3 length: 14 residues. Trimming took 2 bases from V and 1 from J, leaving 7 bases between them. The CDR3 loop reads CASSLSGRTDTQYF. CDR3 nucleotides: TGTGCCAGCAGCTTAAGCGGCCGCACAGATACGCAGTATTTT.

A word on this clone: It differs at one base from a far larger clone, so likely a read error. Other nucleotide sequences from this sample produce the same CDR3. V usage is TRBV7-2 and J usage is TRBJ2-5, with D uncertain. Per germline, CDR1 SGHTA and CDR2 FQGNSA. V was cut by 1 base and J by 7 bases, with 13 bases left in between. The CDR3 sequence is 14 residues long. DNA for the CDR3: TGTGCCAGCAGCTTAGATCTCCCGCCTAGGACCCAGTACTTC. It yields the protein CASSLDLPPRTQYF.

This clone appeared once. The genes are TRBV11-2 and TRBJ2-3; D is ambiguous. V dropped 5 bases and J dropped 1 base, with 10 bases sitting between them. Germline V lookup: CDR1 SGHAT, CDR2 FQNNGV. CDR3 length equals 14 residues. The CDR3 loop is CASSPSAGTDTQYF. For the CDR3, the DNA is TGTGCCAGCAGCCCGTCTGCGGGCACAGATACGCAGTATTTT. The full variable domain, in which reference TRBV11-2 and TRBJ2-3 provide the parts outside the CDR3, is EAGVAQSPRYKIIEKRQSVAFWCNPISGHATLYWYQQILGQGPKLLIQFQNNGVVDDSQLPKDRFSAERLKGVDSTLKIQPAKLEDSAVYLCASSPSAGTDTQYFGPGTRLTVL.

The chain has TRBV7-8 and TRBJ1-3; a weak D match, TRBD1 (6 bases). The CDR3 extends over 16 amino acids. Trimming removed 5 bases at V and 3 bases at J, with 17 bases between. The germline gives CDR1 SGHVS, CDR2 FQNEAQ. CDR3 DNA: TGTGCCAGCAGCCGGGCGGGGGGCGCAGGTGGAAACACCATATATTTT. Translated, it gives CASSRAGGAGGNTIYF.

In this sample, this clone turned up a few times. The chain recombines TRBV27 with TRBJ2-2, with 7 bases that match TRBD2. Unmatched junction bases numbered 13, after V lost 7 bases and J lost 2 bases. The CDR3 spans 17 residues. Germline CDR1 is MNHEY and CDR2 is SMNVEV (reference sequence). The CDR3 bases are TGTGCCAGCAAAATGGCAATTGGACTAGGCAACACCGGGGAGCTGTTTTTT. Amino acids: CASKMAIGLGNTGELFF.

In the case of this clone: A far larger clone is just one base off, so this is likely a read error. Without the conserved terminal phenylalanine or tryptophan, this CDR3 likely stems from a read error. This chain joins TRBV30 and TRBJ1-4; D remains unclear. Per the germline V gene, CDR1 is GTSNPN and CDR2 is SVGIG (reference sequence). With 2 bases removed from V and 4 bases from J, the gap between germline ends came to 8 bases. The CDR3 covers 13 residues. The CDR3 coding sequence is TGTGCCTGGAGTTTGGGATTTAATGAAAAACTGTTTCTT. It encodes CAWSLGFNEKLFL.

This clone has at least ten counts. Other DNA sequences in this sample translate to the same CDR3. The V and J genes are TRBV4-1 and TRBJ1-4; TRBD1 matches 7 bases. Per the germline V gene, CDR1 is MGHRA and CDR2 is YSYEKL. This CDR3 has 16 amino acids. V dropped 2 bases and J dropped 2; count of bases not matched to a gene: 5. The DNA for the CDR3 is TGCGCCAGCAGCCAACCTTACAGGGGCACTAATGAAAAACTGTTTTTT. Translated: CASSQPYRGTNEKLFF.